The clone carrying this TCR beta chain was seen only a few times. No antigen is known for it. This table comes from immunoSEQ multiplex PCR, and its TCRdb copy is limited to in-frame clones, with some not included. The sample holds 45,000 to 55,000 clones, 65% to 75% seen once. These data are taken from a study of vaccination effects on CD4 cells after COVID-19. After about 10 days in culture, the CD4+ T cells were isolated. Infection dated between March and December 2020, before the Alpha, Beta and Delta variants reached the United States. Each person got two doses of an mRNA SARS-CoV-2 vaccine, BNT162b2 or mRNA-1273. The receptor was derived from a human donor who had a prior SARS-CoV-2 infection. The source material was CD4+ T cells from PBMCs cultured without peptide, sampled after COVID-19 vaccination.

As DNA, the CDR3 is TGTGCCAGCAGCTTGGCCGGCAGGGAGGTCACTGAAGCTTTCTTT. This translates into CASSLAGREVTEAFF. The chain carries TRBV5-4 and TRBJ1-1; D is possibly TRBD1 (5 bases). The CDR3 covers 15 residues. Germline assignment: CDR1 SGHNT and CDR2 YYREEE (reference sequence). The V and J ends lost 0 bases and 4 bases respectively, with 13 bases between them.